Below are 23 T cell receptor beta chains sequenced from a single sample in a study of graft-versus-host responses after intestinal transplantation. The assay was immunoSEQ multiplex PCR, and TCRdb's table has in-frame clones only and misses some. The table lists about 97,000 clones, 75% to 95% of them singletons. The material was PBMCs, obtained 450 to 460 days after intestinal transplant. These receptor sequences come from a human patient who received an intestinal transplant, so some T cells may come from the graft donor.

The J gene is TRBJ1-1, the V gene TRBV19; D perhaps matches TRBD1 (6 bases). The CDR3 sequence is 14 residues long. Deletions cut 3 bases from V and 5 bases from J, with 13 bases between. Germline V gene sequence: CDR1 LNHDA, CDR2 SQIVND (reference sequence). The CDR3 DNA is TGTGCCAGTAGTATCTGGGGGGGACATACTGAAGCTTTCTTT. Amino acids: CASSIWGGHTEAFF. The full variable domain, in which reference TRBV19 and TRBJ1-1 provide the parts outside the CDR3, is DGGITQSPKYLFRKEGQNVTLSCEQNLNHDAMYWYRQDPGQGLRLIYYSQIVNDFQKGDIAEGYSVSREKKESFPLTVTSAQKNPTAFYLCASSIWGGHTEAFFGQGTRLTVV.

This clone was observed a handful of times. This chain connects TRBV27 to TRBJ2-7; 7 bases align to TRBD2. CDR1 and CDR2 (germline): MNHEY, SMNVEV (reference sequence). V dropped 2 bases and J dropped 0; count of bases not matched to a gene: 4. CDR3 length: 15 amino acids. In nucleotides, the CDR3 is TGTGCCAGCAGTTTAGATCCTAGCGGCTCCTACGAGCAGTACTTC. Translating gives CASSLDPSGSYEQYF.

The table lists this clone with a few counts. J is TRBJ2-3 and V is TRBV6-4; 8 bases match TRBD2. Germline CDR1 MRHNA, CDR2 SNTAGT. Trimming at V came to 8 bases and at J to 2 bases, leaving 3 bases not matched to a gene. This CDR3 is 13 amino acids long. CDR3 loop: CASRREATDTQYF. The CDR3, as DNA: TGTGCCAGCCGGCGGGAGGCCACAGATACGCAGTATTTT.

This chain uses TRBV10-2 with TRBJ1-2, with a possible D match to TRBD1 (5 bases). V was trimmed by 2 bases and J by 4 bases, leaving 11 bases between them. CDR3 length: 14 residues. Germline assignment: CDR1 WSHSY and CDR2 SAAADI. The CDR3 spells CASSEGGGGYGYTF. CDR3 nucleotide sequence: TGCGCCAGCAGTGAGGGGGGAGGAGGCTATGGCTACACCTTC.

The gene calls are TRBV11-2 and TRBJ1-1; TRBD1 matches at 8 bases. Unmatched junction bases numbered 4, after V lost 3 bases and J lost 1 base. The CDR3 totals 15 residues. The germline V gene encodes CDR1 SGHAT and CDR2 FQNNGV. The chain's CDR3 is CASSFRGPKNTEAFF. In DNA form, the CDR3 reads TGTGCCAGCAGCTTCAGGGGGCCTAAGAACACTGAAGCTTTCTTT.

The chain joins TRBV10-3 to TRBJ1-4; maybe TRBD1 (6 bases). The V and J ends lost 3 bases and 4 bases respectively, with 15 bases between them. The germline V gene encodes CDR1 ENHRY and CDR2 SYGVKD. The length of the CDR3 is 16 residues. The CDR3 sequence is CAISEVPTGLNEKLFF. The CDR3 region has the DNA TGTGCCATCAGTGAAGTCCCGACAGGTCTTAATGAAAAACTGTTTTTT.

This rearrangement joins TRBV6-5 to TRBJ2-7, with 10 positions matching TRBD1. CDR1 is MNHEY, CDR2 SVGAGI, per germline. The V gene end was trimmed by 6 bases and the J gene end by 2 bases; junction bases not matched to a gene: 7. The CDR3 covers 15 residues. The CDR3 coding sequence is TGTGCCAGCAGCCCGGCGGGGACAGGGGCCTACGAGCAGTACTTC. Translating it yields CASSPAGTGAYEQYF.

The chain combines TRBV5-1 with TRBJ1-1; no definite D call. V was shortened by 5 bases and J by 1 base, with 9 bases between the two germline ends. This CDR3 has 13 amino acids. CDR1 is SGHRS, CDR2 YFSETQ, per germline. CDR3 nucleotides: TGCGCCAGCAGGGGCGATCCGAACACTGAAGCTTTCTTT. This sequence encodes CASRGDPNTEAFF.

The chain has TRBV27 and TRBJ1-4; the D is unclear. The germline V and J ends were trimmed by 0 bases and 8 bases, with 19 bases remaining between them. The CDR3 sequence is 17 residues long. Germline V gene sequence: CDR1 MNHEY, CDR2 SMNVEV (reference sequence). CDR3: CASSLSPNLVSGEKLFF. The CDR3 region has the DNA TGTGCCAGCAGTTTATCCCCCAACCTAGTCAGCGGGGAAAAACTGTTTTTT.

The CDR3 reads CATTGTTEAFF. CDR3 DNA: TGTGCTACAACAGGGACCACTGAAGCTTTCTTT. The rearrangement uses TRBV19 and TRBJ1-1; D might be TRBD1 (6 bases). This CDR3 has 11 residues. CDR1 is LNHDA, CDR2 SQIVND, per germline (reference sequence).

The chain combines TRBV5-5 with TRBJ1-5; 8 bases match TRBD1. The J segment lost 9 bases and the V segment lost 2 bases, leaving 16 bases of the junction unmatched. The CDR3 length is 17 residues. CDR1 and CDR2 (germline): SGHKS, YYEKEE (reference sequence). The CDR3 region is CASSFLQSGQGVLPQHF. CDR3 sequence (DNA): TGTGCCAGCAGCTTCCTCCAGTCTGGACAGGGCGTTTTGCCCCAGCATTTT. Looking up the rest from reference TRBV5-5 and TRBJ1-5 gives the full variable domain: DAGVTQSPTHLIKTRGQQVTLRCSPISGHKSVSWYQQVLGQGPQFIFQYYEKEERGRGNFPDRFSARQFPNYSSELNVNALLLGDSALYLCASSFLQSGQGVLPQHFGDGTRLSIL.

The V gene is TRBV5-6, the J gene TRBJ2-7; D not resolved. CDR1 is SGHDT and CDR2 is YYEEEE in the germline V gene. The CDR3 has 12 residues. With 0 bases removed from V and 6 bases from J, the gap between germline ends came to 7 bases. The CDR3 sequence: CASSLAPGEQYF. CDR3 in DNA: TGTGCCAGCAGCTTGGCCCCCGGCGAGCAGTACTTC. The variable domain in full, completed from reference TRBV5-6 and TRBJ2-7, reads DAGVTQSPTHLIKTRGQQVTLRCSPKSGHDTVSWYQQALGQGPQFIFQYYEEEERQRGNFPDRFSGHQFPNYSSELNVNALLLGDSALYLCASSLAPGEQYFGPGTRLTVT.

The rearrangement joins TRBV9 to TRBJ2-6, with 8 bases fitting TRBD2. The germline gives CDR1 SGDLS, CDR2 YYNGEE. The CDR3 length is 19 residues. V trimming: 2 bases; J trimming: 3 bases; junction bases outside the gene matches: 13. This chain's CDR3 is CASSVGSPGGGDGANVLTF. In nucleotides, the CDR3 is TGTGCCAGCAGCGTGGGGTCCCCGGGAGGGGGAGATGGGGCCAACGTCCTGACTTTC.

CDR3 loop: CASSPDRMEQYF. DNA of the CDR3: TGTGCCAGCAGCCCCGACAGGATGGAGCAGTACTTC. The chain uses TRBV6-1 and TRBJ2-7; a weak D match, TRBD1 (6 bases). CDR3 length equals 12 residues. The V and J ends lost 6 bases and 7 bases respectively, with 13 bases between them. The germline V gene encodes CDR1 MNHNS and CDR2 SASEGT.

The V call is TRBV7-2, the J call TRBJ1-1; D gene uncertain. From germline, CDR1 is SGHTA and CDR2 FQGNSA. V was trimmed by 1 base and J by 3 bases, leaving 12 bases between them. The CDR3 consists of 15 residues. CDR3 DNA: TGTGCCAGCAGCTTAGTGGGGATTTGGGACACTGAAGCTTTCTTT. It codes for CASSLVGIWDTEAFF.

The genes are TRBV5-1 and TRBJ2-7; no clear D gene. V was trimmed by 6 bases and J by 1 base, leaving 14 bases between them. This CDR3 is built from 14 residues. Germline assignment: CDR1 SGHRS and CDR2 YFSETQ. The CDR3 nucleotides read TGCGCCAGCACCCCCCGGGCGGAATCCTACGAGCAGTACTTC. It encodes CASTPRAESYEQYF.

The chain couples TRBV19 to TRBJ1-2; maybe TRBD1 (5 bases). The ends were cut back, 7 bases at V and 4 bases at J, with 10 bases in the middle. This CDR3 is 12 amino acids long. Germline V lookup: CDR1 LNHDA, CDR2 SQIVND (reference sequence). CDR3 DNA sequence: TGTGCCAGTACTGCACAGGCCTATGGCTACACCTTC. This translates into CASTAQAYGYTF. The whole variable domain, filled in from reference TRBV19 and TRBJ1-2, reads DGGITQSPKYLFRKEGQNVTLSCEQNLNHDAMYWYRQDPGQGLRLIYYSQIVNDFQKGDIAEGYSVSREKKESFPLTVTSAQKNPTAFYLCASTAQAYGYTFGSGTRLTVV.

The V and J genes are TRBV7-9 and TRBJ1-6; 7 bases align to TRBD1. From germline, CDR1 is SEHNR and CDR2 FQNEAQ (reference sequence). V trimming: 5 bases; J trimming: 8 bases; junction bases outside the gene matches: 0. The CDR3 extends over 12 amino acids. The CDR3, as DNA: TGTGCCAGCAGCCAGGGGGATTCACCCCTCCACTTT. Translating it yields CASSQGDSPLHF. The whole variable domain, filled in from reference TRBV7-9 and TRBJ1-6, reads DTGVSQNPRHKITKRGQNVTFRCDPISEHNRLYWYRQTLGQGPEFLTYFQNEAQLEKSRLLSDRFSAERPKGSFSTLEIQRTEQGDSAMYLCASSQGDSPLHFGNGTRLTVT.

The V and J genes are TRBV13 and TRBJ1-1; D possibly corresponds to TRBD1 (5 bases). CDR1 and CDR2 from the germline V gene are PRHDT and FYEKMQ (reference sequence). Trimming removed 5 bases from V and 4 bases from J, with 8 bases in between. CDR3 length equals 12 residues. The CDR3 here is CASSPGGTEAFF. In nucleotides, the CDR3 is TGTGCCAGCAGCCCGGGGGGCACTGAAGCTTTCTTT.

This chain links TRBV7-9 with TRBJ2-2; no clear D. V lost 8 bases to trimming and J lost 5 bases, with 18 bases between them. Germline-derived CDR1 and CDR2 are SEHNR and FQNEAQ (reference sequence). The CDR3 is made up of 15 amino acids. CDR3 protein: CASRARISITGELFF. DNA for the CDR3: TGTGCCAGCCGGGCCCGGATCTCGATAACCGGGGAGCTGTTTTTT.

Of note for this clone: The same CDR3 can be traced to other DNA sequences in this sample. The gene calls are TRBV11-2 and TRBJ1-5; D unclear. Per the germline V gene, CDR1 is SGHAT and CDR2 is FQNNGV. V gave up 1 base and J gave up 4 bases, with 8 bases separating them. CDR3 size: 14 residues. CDR3 residues: CASSLGGGNQPQHF. In DNA form, the CDR3 reads TGTGCCAGCAGCTTAGGAGGCGGGAATCAGCCCCAGCATTTT.

The chain has TRBV12-5 and TRBJ1-3, with TRBD1 matching 8 bases. V lost 2 bases, J lost 4 bases, and 7 bases stayed unmatched. The CDR3 runs to 16 residues. Germline lookup yields CDR1 LGHNT and CDR2 FRNRAP. The CDR3 here is CASGLTRTGTGNTIYF. CDR3 bases: TGTGCTAGTGGTTTGACCCGGACAGGGACCGGAAACACCATATATTTT. The variable domain in full, completed from reference TRBV12-5 and TRBJ1-3, reads DARVTQTPRHKVTEMGQEVTMRCQPILGHNTVFWYRQTMMQGLELLAYFRNRAPLDDSGMPKDRFSAEMPDATLATLKIQPSEPRDSAVYFCASGLTRTGTGNTIYFGEGSWLTVV.

V is TRBV5-4 and J is TRBJ2-7; D is tentatively TRBD1 or TRBD2 (5 bases each). Per the germline V gene, CDR1 is SGHNT and CDR2 is YYREEE (reference sequence). V lost 6 bases and J 3 bases, leaving 19 bases between the germline ends. This CDR3 spans 15 amino acids. The CDR3 region has the DNA TGTGCCAGCAAACAGGCAGGGACCGAAAACTACGAGCAGTACTTC. It yields the protein CASKQAGTENYEQYF. The variable domain in full, completed from reference TRBV5-4 and TRBJ2-7, reads ETGVTQSPTHLIKTRGQQVTLRCSSQSGHNTVSWYQQALGQGPQFIFQYYREEENGRGNFPPRFSGLQFPNYSSELNVNALELDDSALYLCASKQAGTENYEQYFGPGTRLTVT.